This T cell receptor beta chain was sequenced in a study of OX40 agonist ivuxolimab in advanced cancers. Assay used: immunoSEQ multiplex PCR; TCRdb lists only in-frame clones, some missing. The sample lists over 45,000 clones; about 94% were seen once. From germline, CDR1 is MDHEN and CDR2 SYDVKM. This CDR3 has 15 amino acids. V was clipped by 8 bases and J by 3 bases; unmatched bases: 12. The sequence was obtained from an adult with an advanced solid tumor such as melanoma, head and neck, liver or kidney cancer. The J gene is TRBJ2-7, the V gene TRBV28; 8 nucleotides agree with TRBD1. Sample: CD4+ or CD8+ T cells sorted from blood, taken in a trial of the OX40 agonist ivuxolimab. CDR3 DNA sequence: TGTGCCAGCTGTACATCCGGGACAGGCGGCTACGAGCAGTACTTC. Residues: CASCTSGTGGYEQYF.